The entry below describes one T cell receptor (beta chain). The study used a library that attached unique molecular identifiers to individual cDNA molecules. TCRdb reprocessed the RACE reads with MiXCR, giving one entry per CDR3 protein. The table lists tens of thousands of distinct CDR3 sequences, around 10% of them singletons. This specimen comes from a study of human T cells and chemical hapten exposure. The overall study: In the roughly 25-week study, patients were dosed weekly with diphenylcyclopropenone on the scalp throughout.

The time point: patch test 3, about 24 weeks after DPC sensitization. The sample's treatment: therapeutic diphenylcyclopropenone sensitization with weekly scalp DPC. In every case, blood was obtained before the patch test was applied. Total RNA was extracted from unfractionated whole blood. The sample was whole blood, taken in connection with sensitization to the hapten diphenylcyclopropenone (DPC). This sequence was found in a woman between 45 and 60 years old with alopecia areata. Some clones in this sample may be carry-over from other donors' samples.

The CDR3 protein is CASSELSSGGLGGETQYF. The CDR3 coding sequence is TGTGCCAGCAGTGAATTGTCTAGCGGGGGGCTAGGAGGAGAGACCCAGTACTTC. J is TRBJ2-5 and V is TRBV2; 11 bases fit TRBD2. The CDR3 spans 18 residues. V was pared by 2 bases and J by 4 bases, with 12 bases of the junction left unmatched. Germline assignment: CDR1 SNHLY and CDR2 FYNNEI.